Below are 31 T cell receptor beta chains sequenced from a single sample in a study of T cell changes during pregnancy in multiple sclerosis (dated by TCRdb to between 2018 and 2020). The receptor library was made with the immunoSEQ multiplex PCR assay. TCRdb stores this immuneACCESS table with in-frame sequences only. Part of the clones is absent; in the studies checked, under half of the shortfall reflects unresolved V genes, and no reason is known for the rest. This sample is represented by 64,000 or so clones; roughly 90% of them were singletons. Of the sample, about 2.5% is held by the ten largest clones. The source was peripheral blood, collected in the first trimester of pregnancy. All receptors come from a female donor with multiple sclerosis, enrolled in a pregnancy study.

This clone is a singleton in its sample. The rearrangement uses TRBV5-1 and TRBJ2-7; D gene unclear. Per germline, CDR1 SGHRS and CDR2 YFSETQ. The V gene lost 2 bases and the J gene lost 3 bases, with 15 bases spanning the gap. This CDR3 spans 15 amino acids. The CDR3 protein is CASSLEVGRNYEQYF. As DNA, the CDR3 is TGCGCCAGCAGCTTAGAAGTTGGCAGAAACTACGAGCAGTACTTC.

The J gene is TRBJ2-7, the V gene TRBV29-1; TRBD2 agrees at 7 bases. Germline V lookup: CDR1 SQVTM, CDR2 ANQGSEA. V trimming: 7 bases; J trimming: 3 bases; junction bases outside the gene matches: 9. The CDR3 sequence is 13 residues long. The chain's CDR3 is CSALLASYYEQYF. CDR3 sequence (DNA): TGCAGCGCCTTACTAGCGTCATACTACGAGCAGTACTTC.

The DNA of the CDR3 is TGTGCCAGCGGCCTCCTTTTGGGGACTAGCGGGAGAAGGGGTAATGAGCAGTTCTTC. The encoded protein is CASGLLLGTSGRRGNEQFF. The rearrangement links TRBV7-2 to TRBJ2-1; 14 bases align to TRBD2. The germline CDR1 and CDR2 sequences are SGHTA and FQGNSA. With V trimmed by 8 bases and J by 7 bases, 19 bases remained unmatched. This CDR3 contains 19 residues.

The rearrangement uses TRBV5-1 and TRBJ2-7; D possibly corresponds to TRBD1 (5 bases). Germline V gives CDR1 SGHRS, CDR2 YFSETQ. The CDR3 sequence is 13 residues long. V was shortened by 2 bases and J by 4 bases, with 10 bases between the two germline ends. The CDR3 sequence: CASSFDSGYEQYF. CDR3 coding DNA: TGCGCCAGCAGCTTCGACAGTGGATACGAGCAGTACTTC. Drawing the rest from reference TRBV5-1 and TRBJ2-7, the complete variable domain is KAGVTQTPRYLIKTRGQQVTLSCSPISGHRSVSWYQQTPGQGLQFLFEYFSETQRNKGNFPGRFSGRQFSNSRSEMNVSTLELGDSALYLCASSFDSGYEQYFGPGTRLTVT.

This sequence joins TRBV5-1 and TRBJ1-3; D is undetermined. The germline V and J ends were trimmed by 0 bases and 0 bases, with 4 bases remaining between them. This CDR3 has 14 amino acids. The germline V gene has CDR1 SGHRS and CDR2 YFSETQ. CDR3: CASSLGASGNTIYF. As DNA, the CDR3 is TGCGCCAGCAGCTTGGGCGCCTCTGGAAACACCATATATTTT.

V and J are TRBV6-5 and TRBJ2-7; the match to TRBD2 covers 12 bases. CDR1 is MNHEY and CDR2 is SVGAGI in the germline V gene. The CDR3 loop spans 15 amino acids. Losses at the gene ends were 4 bases for V and 3 bases for J; bases not matched to a gene: 4. CDR3 residues: CASSSRLAGVYEQYF. CDR3 DNA: TGTGCCAGCAGTTCCCGACTAGCGGGAGTCTACGAGCAGTACTTC.

V usage is TRBV19 and J usage is TRBJ2-3, with D perhaps matching TRBD2 (5 bases). The CDR3 loop spans 14 amino acids. From germline, CDR1 is LNHDA and CDR2 SQIVND (reference sequence). The V and J ends lost 7 bases and 0 bases respectively, with 11 bases between them. CDR3 nucleotide sequence: TGTGCCAGTAATGGGCGGACTAGCACAGATACGCAGTATTTT. Residues: CASNGRTSTDTQYF.

V and J are TRBV11-3 and TRBJ2-5; TRBD2 aligns across 11 bases. CDR1 and CDR2 (germline): SGHNT, YENEEA. V lost 6 bases and J lost 5; bases outside the gene matches: 11. This CDR3 contains 16 residues. CDR3 region: CASSGGGLAEGETQYF. DNA for the CDR3: TGTGCCAGCAGTGGGGGGGGACTAGCGGAAGGCGAGACCCAGTACTTC.

V is TRBV6-5 and J is TRBJ1-2; tentative D call: TRBD1 (6 bases). The CDR3 spans 15 residues. Per the germline V gene, CDR1 is MNHEY and CDR2 is SVGAGI. V was cut by 0 bases and J by 4 bases, with 12 bases left in between. Here the CDR3 DNA reads TGTGCCAGCAGTTACTCCTGGGGGCAAGGCTATGGCTACACCTTC. This gives the protein CASSYSWGQGYGYTF.

The J gene is TRBJ2-7, the V gene TRBV27; 12 bases line up with TRBD1. Trimming removed 7 bases from V and 6 bases from J; junction bases left unmatched: 16. Germline V gene lookup returns CDR1 MNHEY and CDR2 SMNVEV (reference sequence). CDR3 length: 17 residues. The chain's CDR3 is CASKILGGQGALAEQYF. In DNA, the CDR3 is TGTGCCAGCAAAATACTAGGGGGACAGGGGGCGCTTGCCGAGCAGTACTTC.

J is TRBJ1-2 and V is TRBV10-3, with TRBD1 identical over 7 bases. Trimming at V came to 6 bases and at J to 5 bases, leaving 6 bases not matched to a gene. CDR1 and CDR2 (germline): ENHRY, SYGVKD. CDR3 length equals 13 residues. CDR3 sequence reads: CAISEQGLYGYTF. CDR3 bases: TGTGCCATCAGCGAACAGGGGCTATATGGCTACACCTTC.

The gene calls are TRBV7-2 and TRBJ2-7; the D gene is possibly TRBD1 (6 bases). The CDR3 extends over 14 amino acids. V was trimmed by 2 bases and J by 3 bases, leaving 11 bases between them. Per germline, CDR1 SGHTA and CDR2 FQGNSA. CDR3 in DNA: TGTGCCAGCAGCTTATCGGGACAAGACTACGAGCAGTACTTC. Protein: CASSLSGQDYEQYF.

The chain combines TRBV19 with TRBJ1-5; the D gene is possibly TRBD1 (6 bases). The germline gives CDR1 LNHDA, CDR2 SQIVND (reference sequence). The CDR3 contains 15 residues. The V and J ends lost 2 bases and 3 bases respectively, with 11 bases between them. The CDR3 is CASSISGVVNQPQHF. The CDR3 region has the DNA TGTGCCAGTAGTATATCAGGGGTAGTCAATCAGCCCCAGCATTTT.

The chain is built from TRBV7-3 and TRBJ2-2; D not certain. Germline V gene sequence: CDR1 SGHTA, CDR2 FQGTGA. V shed 5 bases and J shed 2 bases, with 3 bases lying between them. The CDR3 spans 12 residues. For the CDR3, the DNA is TGTGCCAGCAGCACAAACACCGGGGAGCTGTTTTTT. Its translation is CASSTNTGELFF.

Only one count was recorded for this clone. The chain recombines TRBV4-1 with TRBJ2-1; the D gene is possibly TRBD1 (5 bases). There are 14 residues in the CDR3. Per the germline V gene, CDR1 is MGHRA and CDR2 is YSYEKL. V gave up 1 base and J gave up 5 bases, with 9 bases separating them. This CDR3 is CASSQGQGDNEQFF. CDR3 DNA sequence: TGCGCCAGCAGCCAAGGTCAGGGTGACAATGAGCAGTTCTTC.

The chain links TRBV6-5 to TRBJ2-2, with 9 positions matching TRBD1. The germline gives CDR1 MNHEY, CDR2 SVGAGI. The ends lost 8 bases at V and 6 bases at J; junction bases unmatched: 7. This CDR3 spans 14 amino acids. As DNA, the CDR3 is TGTGCCAGCGGACCGGGACAGGGTGCCGGGGAGCTGTTTTTT. Its translation: CASGPGQGAGELFF.

J is TRBJ2-3 and V is TRBV28; 7 bases line up with TRBD2. The CDR3 runs to 12 residues. V lost 4 bases and J lost 9; bases outside the gene matches: 4. Germline V gives CDR1 MDHEN, CDR2 SYDVKM. CDR3 amino acids: CASSSTSSTQYF. The DNA for the CDR3 is TGTGCCAGCAGTTCGACTAGCTCCACGCAGTATTTT. Complete variable domain (other parts from reference TRBV28 and TRBJ2-3): DVKVTQSSRYLVKRTGEKVFLECVQDMDHENMFWYRQDPGLGLRLIYFSYDVKMKEKGDIPEGYSVSREKKERFSLILESASTNQTSMYLCASSSTSSTQYFGPGTRLTVL.

The chain couples TRBV27 to TRBJ2-7; tentatively, D is TRBD2 (5 bases). V dropped 3 bases and J dropped 5 bases, with 17 bases sitting between them. The germline V gene has CDR1 MNHEY and CDR2 SMNVEV (reference sequence). The length of the CDR3 is 15 residues. The CDR3 loop reads CASSFMGETANEQYF. CDR3 DNA: TGTGCCAGCAGTTTCATGGGAGAGACTGCTAACGAGCAGTACTTC.

The V gene is TRBV19, the J gene TRBJ1-5, with D possibly being TRBD1 (5 bases). V lost 3 bases, J lost 6 bases, and 12 bases lay in between. The CDR3 sequence is 14 residues long. CDR1 and CDR2 (germline): LNHDA, SQIVND (reference sequence). The DNA for the CDR3 is TGTGCCAGTAGTATTGGCAGGGCTGGTCAGCCCCAGCATTTT. This translates into CASSIGRAGQPQHF.

This clone has a single count. The DNA for the CDR3 is TGTGCCAGTAGTTCGAGGACAGGGGTAGATACGCAGTATTTT. Its translation is CASSSRTGVDTQYF. The J gene is TRBJ2-3, the V gene TRBV19, with 9 bases that match TRBD1. This CDR3 is built from 14 residues. Unmatched junction bases numbered 5, after V lost 5 bases and J lost 5 bases. Germline CDR1 is LNHDA and CDR2 is SQIVND (reference sequence).

This sequence joins TRBV5-5 and TRBJ2-7; 9 bases are shared with TRBD2. CDR3 length equals 15 residues. Germline V lookup: CDR1 SGHKS, CDR2 YYEKEE (reference sequence). With V trimmed by 1 base and J by 5 bases, 7 bases remained unmatched. The DNA for the CDR3 is TGTGCCAGCAGCTTGTCGCCTAGCGGGGTGAACGAGCAGTACTTC. Amino acid sequence: CASSLSPSGVNEQYF.

The V and J genes are TRBV11-1 and TRBJ2-7, with a weak D call TRBD2 (5 bases). The CDR3 runs to 13 residues. V lost 1 base and J lost 3, with 7 bases in between. Germline CDR1 SGHAT, CDR2 FQDESV (reference sequence). CDR3 DNA sequence: TGTGCCAGCAGCTTAGTACGGGGCTACGAGCAGTACTTC. Amino acids: CASSLVRGYEQYF.

This rearrangement joins TRBV19 to TRBJ2-5; D ambiguous. Trimming shortened V by 4 bases and J by 1 base, and 7 bases separated the two germline ends. From germline, CDR1 is LNHDA and CDR2 SQIVND (reference sequence). The CDR3 length is 13 residues. The CDR3 DNA follows: TGTGCCAGTAGTACGTCTATCCAAGAGACCCAGTACTTC. Its translation: CASSTSIQETQYF. The full variable domain, with the rest looked up from reference TRBV19 and TRBJ2-5, is DGGITQSPKYLFRKEGQNVTLSCEQNLNHDAMYWYRQDPGQGLRLIYYSQIVNDFQKGDIAEGYSVSREKKESFPLTVTSAQKNPTAFYLCASSTSIQETQYFGPGTRLLVL.

The V and J genes are TRBV28 and TRBJ1-1; D is unclear. Trimming took 8 bases from V and 7 from J, leaving 17 bases between them. There are 13 residues in the CDR3. CDR1 MDHEN and CDR2 SYDVKM come from the germline V gene. This CDR3 reads CASQTLGLFEAFF. As DNA, the CDR3 is TGTGCCAGCCAAACCCTAGGACTCTTTGAAGCTTTCTTT.

The V call is TRBV9, the J call TRBJ2-3; the D is unclear. CDR1 and CDR2 (germline): SGDLS, YYNGEE. There are 16 residues in the CDR3. The ends were cut back, 2 bases at V and 2 bases at J, with 15 bases in the middle. CDR3 DNA: TGTGCCAGCAGCGTTCCCCGCGATGCGCCCACAGATACGCAGTATTTT. It specifies CASSVPRDAPTDTQYF.

This sequence joins TRBV6-6 and TRBJ2-6; D possibly corresponds to TRBD1 (5 bases). Trimming took 5 bases from V and 4 from J, leaving 12 bases between them. The CDR3 is 15 amino acids. Germline V gene lookup returns CDR1 MNHNY and CDR2 SVGAGI (reference sequence). The CDR3: CASSDGSGGANVLTF. For the CDR3, the DNA is TGTGCCAGCAGTGACGGTTCAGGGGGGGCCAACGTCCTGACTTTC.

Only one count was recorded for this clone. The chain couples TRBV5-4 to TRBJ2-5; possible D gene TRBD1, 5 bases. Trimming left V 5 bases short and J 4 bases short, with 15 bases between. The CDR3 sequence is 14 residues long. Germline values: CDR1 SGHNT, CDR2 YYREEE (reference sequence). CDR3 sequence (DNA): TGTGCCAGCAGTCCCAGAGGCCAGGGAGAGACCCAGTACTTC. This encodes CASSPRGQGETQYF.

This clone occurred a few times. CDR3 in DNA: TGTGCCAGCAGCCCCGCGGGGGGATTTGAAGCTTTCTTT. Its translation is CASSPAGGFEAFF. V gene TRBV7-9 combines with J gene TRBJ1-1, with D maybe TRBD1 (5 bases). CDR3 length equals 13 residues. With 5 bases removed from V and 7 bases from J, the gap between germline ends came to 14 bases. Germline V gene data show CDR1 as SEHNR and CDR2 as FQNEAQ (reference sequence).

V usage is TRBV6-5 and J usage is TRBJ2-2; D not resolved. There are 12 residues in the CDR3. V was shortened by 6 bases and J by 6 bases, with 8 bases between the two germline ends. Germline CDR1 and CDR2: MNHEY and SVGAGI. In DNA, the CDR3 is TGTGCCAGCAGCTTAGAGTCCGGGGAGCTGTTTTTT. Its protein product is CASSLESGELFF.

This sequence joins TRBV29-1 and TRBJ1-1; the D gene is possibly TRBD1 (6 bases). Germline V CDR1 and CDR2: SQVTM, ANQGSEA. The CDR3 runs 14 residues. V was pared by 6 bases and J by 1 base, with 15 bases between. The CDR3 nucleotides are TGCAGCGTCCCCTGGGGGCAGGGGAACACTGAAGCTTTCTTT. Its protein is CSVPWGQGNTEAFF. The full variable domain, rest sourced from reference TRBV29-1 and TRBJ1-1, is SAVISQKPSRDICQRGTSLTIQCQVDSQVTMMFWYRQQPGQSLTLIATANQGSEATYESGFVIDKFPISRPNLTFSTLTVSNMSPEDSSIYLCSVPWGQGNTEAFFGQGTRLTVV.

This clone was detected only a few times. The chain uses TRBV27 and TRBJ1-1; D is undetermined. The V gene's germline CDR1 is MNHEY and CDR2 SMNVEV (reference sequence). The CDR3 totals 13 residues. Trimming took 2 bases from V and 6 from J, leaving 10 bases between them. The CDR3 DNA reads TGTGCCAGCAGTTTAGGTTTCTATTCTGAAGCTTTCTTT. This sequence encodes CASSLGFYSEAFF.